Here is one T cell receptor (beta chain) with its context. Its antigen is as yet unknown. A much larger clone sits a single nucleotide away, making a read error possible. Researchers took RNA transcripts and amplified the TCR beta CDR3 regions from them. Initially, a first-round RT-PCR of the TCR CDR3 employed the HTBI primer set. TCRdb passed the multiplex PCR reads through MiXCR, listing each CDR3 protein once. The table includes around 380,000 distinct CDR3 sequences, approximately 15% detected once. These data belong to a study of T cells in Graves' hyperthyroidism and ophthalmopathy. Study-level results: The majority of expanded thyroid clonotypes above 0.001 also appeared in blood.

The study collected blood at first hyperthyroidism diagnosis, before any ophthalmopathy symptoms arose. Source material for PBMCs was about 11 ml fresh peripheral blood. This CDR3 has 14 amino acids. Trimming cost V 3 bases and J 5 bases; bases outside gene matches: 3. The V gene's germline CDR1 is SGHNT and CDR2 YENEEA. The J gene is TRBJ1-1, the V gene TRBV11-3, with TRBD1 matching 10 bases. The specimen was blood. This clonotype originated in a young man with Graves' hyperthyroidism that later progressed to Graves' ophthalmopathy. This CDR3 reads CASSFRTGGTEAFF. CDR3 bases: TGTGCCAGCAGCTTCCGGACAGGGGGAACTGAAGCTTTCTTT.